This T cell receptor (beta chain) stems from a study of blood T cells in healthy people across ages. This CDR3 contains 14 residues. Trimming left V 6 bases short and J 2 bases short, with 13 bases between. Looked up from germline, CDR1 is MNHNY and CDR2 is SVGAGI (reference sequence). Points on this clonotype: Its antigen remains unidentified.

Study conclusions and caveats: Per million T cells, the diversity of TCR beta decreased roughly linearly as age advanced.

Using a J-beta primer mix together with a sample-barcoded 5' primer, a second PCR was run for roughly 6 to 11 cycles. Every sample gave at least 2.5 million paired-end reads containing CDR3. Each CDR3 protein is one row after TCRdb ran MiXCR on the 5' RACE reads. Here the sample spans over a million distinct CDR3 sequences, roughly 40% being singletons. The sequenced sample consisted of blood. The TCR was taken from a woman between 18 and 29 years old in good health. The rearrangement links TRBV6-6 to TRBJ2-5, with D maybe TRBD2 (5 bases). The CDR3 DNA sequence: TGTGCCAGCAGGAGGGTCTCGCTTCAAGAGACCCAGTACTTC. This sequence encodes CASRRVSLQETQYF.